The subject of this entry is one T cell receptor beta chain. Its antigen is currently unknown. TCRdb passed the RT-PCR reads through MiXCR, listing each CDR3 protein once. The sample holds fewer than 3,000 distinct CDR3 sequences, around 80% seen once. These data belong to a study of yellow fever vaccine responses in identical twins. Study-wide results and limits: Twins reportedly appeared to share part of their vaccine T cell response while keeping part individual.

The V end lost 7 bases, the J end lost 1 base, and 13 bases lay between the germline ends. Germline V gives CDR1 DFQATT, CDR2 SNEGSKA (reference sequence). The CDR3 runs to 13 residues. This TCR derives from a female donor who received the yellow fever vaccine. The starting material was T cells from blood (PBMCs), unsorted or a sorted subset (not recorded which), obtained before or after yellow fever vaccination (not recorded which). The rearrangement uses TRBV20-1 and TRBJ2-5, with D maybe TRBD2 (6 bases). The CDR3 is CSGRGRSQETQYF. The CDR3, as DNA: TGCAGTGGGAGGGGAAGATCCCAAGAGACCCAGTACTTC.